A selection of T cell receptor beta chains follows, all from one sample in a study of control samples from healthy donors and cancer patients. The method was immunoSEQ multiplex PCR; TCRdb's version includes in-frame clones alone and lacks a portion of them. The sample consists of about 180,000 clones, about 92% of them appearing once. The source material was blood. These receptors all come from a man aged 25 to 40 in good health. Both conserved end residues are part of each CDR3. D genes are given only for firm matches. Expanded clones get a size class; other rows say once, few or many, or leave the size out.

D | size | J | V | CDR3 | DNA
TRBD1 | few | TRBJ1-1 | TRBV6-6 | CASLRDRGLNTEAFF | TGTGCCAGCCTCCGAGACAGGGGACTGAACACTGAAGCTTTCTTT
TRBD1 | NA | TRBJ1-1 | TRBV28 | CASSPGGIGTEAFF | TGTGCCAGCAGTCCAGGGGGCATCGGCACTGAAGCTTTCTTT
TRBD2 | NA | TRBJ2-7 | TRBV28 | CASSLAPGLAGVHEQYF | TGTGCCAGCAGTTTAGCCCCGGGACTAGCGGGAGTCCACGAGCAGTACTTC
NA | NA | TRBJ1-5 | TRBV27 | CASSLAPKRPQHF | TGTGCCAGCAGTTTGGCCCCGAAACGGCCCCAGCATTTT
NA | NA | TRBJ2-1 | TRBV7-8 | CASSLVWDKDNEQFF | TGTGCCAGCAGCTTAGTTTGGGACAAGGATAATGAGCAGTTCTTC
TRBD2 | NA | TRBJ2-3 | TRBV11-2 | CASSLVASGFTDTQYF | TGTGCCAGCAGCTTAGTGGCTAGCGGGTTCACAGATACGCAGTATTTT
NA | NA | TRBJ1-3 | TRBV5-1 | CASSFSWGSGNTIYF | TGCGCCAGCAGCTTCTCATGGGGTTCTGGAAACACCATATATTTT
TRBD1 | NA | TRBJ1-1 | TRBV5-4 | CASSRTGGGTEAFF | TGTGCCAGCAGCAGGACAGGGGGCGGTACTGAAGCTTTCTTT
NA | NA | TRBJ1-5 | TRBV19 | CASTRQNQPQHF | TGTGCCAGTACTCGGCAGAATCAGCCCCAGCATTTT
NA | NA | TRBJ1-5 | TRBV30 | CAWSRDTDQPQHF | TGTGCCTGGAGTCGGGACACCGATCAGCCCCAGCATTTT
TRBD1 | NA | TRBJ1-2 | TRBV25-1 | CASSEGTGYGYTF | TGTGCCAGCAGTGAAGGGACAGGCTATGGCTACACCTTC
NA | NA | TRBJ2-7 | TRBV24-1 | CATTQRALQVYEQYF | TGTGCCACCACCCAACGAGCTCTGCAGGTCTACGAGCAGTACTTC